The present T cell receptor beta chain was sequenced within a study of T cell changes during pregnancy in multiple sclerosis. The length of the CDR3 is 14 residues. Germline loops: CDR1 SGDLS, CDR2 YYNGEE. V was pared by 1 base and J by 5 bases, with 3 bases of the junction left unmatched. This clone showed up just once. Profiled with immunoSEQ multiplex PCR; TCRdb holds only in-frame clones, not every one. The sample has 65,000 to 75,000 clones; about 90% are singletons. The material sequenced was peripheral blood, taken in the third trimester of pregnancy. This chain links TRBV9 with TRBJ2-1, with TRBD2 identical over 7 bases. The clonotype comes from a female donor in good health, enrolled as a control in a pregnancy study. CDR3 sequence: CASSVRGVNNEQFF. The DNA of the CDR3 is TGTGCCAGCAGCGTACGGGGGGTAAACAATGAGCAGTTCTTC.